The present entry profiles one T cell receptor beta chain with its context. The source of the sample is a study of cytomegalovirus exposure and HLA in healthy donors. With 60 Vbeta and 13 Jbeta primers, the PCR was carried out. Profiling relied on immunoSEQ multiplex PCR, and the TCRdb table lists in-frame clones only, not all of them. The sample holds 150,000 to 200,000 clones, roughly 73% seen once. Source material: PBMCs. This TCR was sampled from a man between 18 and 29 years old in good health and CMV-seropositive.

This chain's CDR3 is CASTQRVGAEAFF. CDR3 DNA: TGTGCCAGCACACAGAGGGTTGGGGCTGAAGCTTTCTTT. The genes are TRBV27 and TRBJ1-1; D not certain. The CDR3 totals 13 residues. The germline V and J ends were trimmed by 7 bases and 6 bases, with 15 bases remaining between them. Germline assignment: CDR1 MNHEY and CDR2 SMNVEV (reference sequence).